This T cell receptor (beta chain) was sequenced in a study of T cells after yellow fever vaccination. Overall study results and limits: Post-booster samples contained most primary-vaccination clones (approximately 96% CD4, less than 90% CD8). FACS-sorted repertoires might harbor abundant contaminating clonotypes from the bulk population.

As TCR cDNA was made by 5'RACE template switching, a universal primer site and UMIs were added. From the 5' RACE reads, TCRdb called clonotypes with MiXCR, one entry per CDR3 protein. The top ten hold about 20% of the sample, which has about 340,000 distinct CDR3 sequences, roughly 8.7% seen once. This clonotype has a handful of counts. Its antigen remains unidentified. The sequence came from a man between 18 and 35 years old who received the YFV17D yellow fever vaccine. The specimen was PBMCs, collected on the day of the first yellow fever vaccination.

CDR3 in amino acids: CASSEAGTSLDEQYF. The CDR3 region has the DNA TGTGCCAGCAGTGAAGCGGGGACTAGCCTCGACGAGCAGTACTTC. The genes are TRBV6-1 and TRBJ2-7; 9 nucleotides agree with TRBD2. The CDR3 totals 15 residues. CDR1 MNHNS and CDR2 SASEGT come from the germline V gene. Trimming at V came to 0 bases and at J to 5 bases, leaving 5 bases not matched to a gene.